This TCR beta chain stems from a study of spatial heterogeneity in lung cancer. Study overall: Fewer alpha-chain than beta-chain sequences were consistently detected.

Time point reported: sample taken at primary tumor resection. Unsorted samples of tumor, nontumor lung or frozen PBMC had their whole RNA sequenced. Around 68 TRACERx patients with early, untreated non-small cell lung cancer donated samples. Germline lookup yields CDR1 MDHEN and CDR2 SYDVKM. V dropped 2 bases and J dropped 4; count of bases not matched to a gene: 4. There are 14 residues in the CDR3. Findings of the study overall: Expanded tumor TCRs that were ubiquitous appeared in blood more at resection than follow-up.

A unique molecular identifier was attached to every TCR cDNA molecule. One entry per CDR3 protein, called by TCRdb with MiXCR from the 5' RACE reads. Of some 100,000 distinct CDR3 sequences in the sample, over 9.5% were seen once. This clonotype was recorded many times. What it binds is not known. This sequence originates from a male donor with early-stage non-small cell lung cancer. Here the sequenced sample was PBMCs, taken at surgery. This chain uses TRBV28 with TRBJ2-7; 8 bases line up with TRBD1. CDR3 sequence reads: CASSLTGGLYEQYF. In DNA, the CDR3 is TGTGCCAGCAGTTTAACAGGGGGTCTGTACGAGCAGTACTTC.